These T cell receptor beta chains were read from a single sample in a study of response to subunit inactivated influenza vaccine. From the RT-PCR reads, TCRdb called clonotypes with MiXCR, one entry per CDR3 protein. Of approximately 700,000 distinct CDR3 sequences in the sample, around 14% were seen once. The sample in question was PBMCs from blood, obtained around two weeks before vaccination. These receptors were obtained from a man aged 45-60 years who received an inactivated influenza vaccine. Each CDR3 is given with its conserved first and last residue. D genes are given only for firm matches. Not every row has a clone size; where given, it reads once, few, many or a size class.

CDR3aa: CAWGGQSYEQYF
CDR3nt: TGTGCCTGGGGGGGACAGTCCTACGAGCAGTACTTC
d_gene: TRBD1
v_gene: TRBV30
j_gene: TRBJ2-7
abundance: few

CDR3aa: CASSQDLGTSGGGFQETQYF
CDR3nt: TGTGCCAGCAGCCAAGATCTTGGTACTAGCGGAGGGGGTTTTCAAGAGACCCAGTACTTC
d_gene: TRBD2
v_gene: TRBV4-2
j_gene: TRBJ2-5
abundance: few

CDR3aa: CASSDGQNYGYTF
CDR3nt: TGTGCCAGCAGTGACGGGCAGAACTATGGCTACACCTTC
d_gene: -
v_gene: TRBV2
j_gene: TRBJ1-2
abundance: -

CDR3aa: CATSDLLGQKFTGELFF
CDR3nt: TGTGCCACCAGTGATTTGCTGGGACAGAAGTTCACCGGGGAGCTGTTTTTT
d_gene: TRBD1
v_gene: TRBV24-1
j_gene: TRBJ2-2
abundance: many

CDR3aa: CASSFRDSYSGANVLTF
CDR3nt: TGTGCCAGCAGCTTCCGGGACAGTTACTCTGGGGCCAACGTCCTGACTTTC
d_gene: TRBD1
v_gene: TRBV7-2
j_gene: TRBJ2-6
abundance: -

CDR3aa: CASSQGSLILQETQYF
CDR3nt: TGCGCCAGCAGCCAAGGCTCCCTTATACTGCAAGAGACCCAGTACTTC
d_gene: -
v_gene: TRBV4-3
j_gene: TRBJ2-5
abundance: -

CDR3aa: CASSLGVRTDTQYF
CDR3nt: TGTGCCAGCAGCTTAGGGGTCCGCACAGATACGCAGTATTTT
d_gene: -
v_gene: TRBV11-2
j_gene: TRBJ2-3
abundance: many

CDR3aa: CASSLRIQTSGRVTDTQYF
CDR3nt: TGTGCCAGCAGTCTACGAATCCAGACTAGCGGTAGGGTCACAGATACGCAGTATTTT
d_gene: TRBD2
v_gene: TRBV27
j_gene: TRBJ2-3
abundance: -

CDR3aa: CASSYSAGAYEQYF
CDR3nt: TGTGCCAGCAGTTACTCGGCAGGGGCCTACGAGCAGTACTTC
d_gene: -
v_gene: TRBV6-5
j_gene: TRBJ2-7
abundance: few

CDR3aa: CATSDGQGISYEQYF
CDR3nt: TGTGCCACCAGTGACGGACAGGGAATCTCCTACGAGCAGTACTTC
d_gene: TRBD1
v_gene: TRBV24-1
j_gene: TRBJ2-7
abundance: -

CDR3aa: CASSEYEQETQYF
CDR3nt: TGTGCCAGCAGTGAATATGAACAAGAGACCCAGTACTTC
d_gene: -
v_gene: TRBV25-1
j_gene: TRBJ2-5
abundance: -

CDR3aa: CASSYSPWGEALNTEAFF
CDR3nt: TGTGCCAGCAGTTACTCTCCTTGGGGCGAGGCGTTGAACACTGAAGCTTTCTTT
d_gene: -
v_gene: TRBV6-2/TRBV6-3
j_gene: TRBJ1-1
abundance: -

CDR3aa: CASSGVALQETQYF
CDR3nt: TGTGCCAGCAGTGGGGTGGCCCTACAAGAGACCCAGTACTTC
d_gene: -
v_gene: TRBV28
j_gene: TRBJ2-5
abundance: few

CDR3aa: CASSPDGAGELFF
CDR3nt: TGTGCCAGCAGCCCGGATGGGGCCGGGGAGCTGTTTTTT
d_gene: -
v_gene: TRBV3-1
j_gene: TRBJ2-2
abundance: -

CDR3aa: CASTWTSDNNEQFF
CDR3nt: TGTGCCAGCACCTGGACTAGCGATAACAATGAGCAGTTCTTC
d_gene: TRBD2
v_gene: TRBV5-4
j_gene: TRBJ2-1
abundance: many

CDR3aa: CASSFGQLSTDTQYF
CDR3nt: TGTGCCAGCAGCTTCGGGCAGCTTAGCACAGATACGCAGTATTTT
d_gene: -
v_gene: TRBV7-9
j_gene: TRBJ2-3
abundance: -

CDR3aa: CASSEALGQHYNEQFF
CDR3nt: TGTGCCAGCAGTGAAGCCCTGGGACAGCACTACAATGAGCAGTTCTTC
d_gene: TRBD1
v_gene: TRBV2
j_gene: TRBJ2-1
abundance: many

CDR3aa: CASSLADPRELFF
CDR3nt: TGTGCCAGCAGCTTAGCGGATCCCCGGGAGCTGTTTTTT
d_gene: -
v_gene: TRBV7-9
j_gene: TRBJ2-2
abundance: few

CDR3aa: CARCLAAAAHLSANYGYTF
CDR3nt: TGTGCCCGCTGTTTAGCTGCGGCAGCCCACCTCTCGGCTAACTATGGCTACACCTTC
d_gene: -
v_gene: TRBV12-3/TRBV12-4
j_gene: TRBJ1-2
abundance: -

CDR3aa: CASSDDSGATNEKLFF
CDR3nt: TGTGCCAGCAGCGACGACAGCGGAGCAACTAATGAAAAACTGTTTTTT
d_gene: -
v_gene: TRBV9
j_gene: TRBJ1-4
abundance: many

CDR3aa: CASSRGLVNSPLHF
CDR3nt: TGTGCCAGCAGCCGAGGACTGGTTAATTCACCCCTCCACTTT
d_gene: -
v_gene: TRBV7-3
j_gene: TRBJ1-6
abundance: -

CDR3aa: CASSLPLGPYEQYF
CDR3nt: TGTGCCAGCAGTTTACCCCTAGGCCCGTACGAGCAGTACTTC
d_gene: -
v_gene: TRBV28
j_gene: TRBJ2-7
abundance: -

CDR3aa: CASTPGTLPYEQYF
CDR3nt: TGTGCCAGCACCCCCGGGACTCTTCCCTACGAGCAGTACTTC
d_gene: -
v_gene: TRBV28
j_gene: TRBJ2-7
abundance: few

CDR3aa: CSALSGTQETQYF
CDR3nt: TGCAGCGCCCTCTCCGGAACTCAAGAGACCCAGTACTTC
d_gene: -
v_gene: TRBV29-1
j_gene: TRBJ2-5
abundance: many

CDR3aa: CASQQGLNEQYF
CDR3nt: TGTGCCAGCCAGCAGGGGTTGAACGAGCAGTACTTC
d_gene: -
v_gene: TRBV6-5
j_gene: TRBJ2-7
abundance: many

CDR3aa: CSALEVPTDTQYF
CDR3nt: TGCAGTGCCCTTGAGGTACCCACAGATACGCAGTATTTT
d_gene: -
v_gene: TRBV20-1
j_gene: TRBJ2-3
abundance: -

CDR3aa: CATSRDGAIAPDTQYF
CDR3nt: TGTGCCACCAGCAGAGATGGGGCTATAGCTCCAGATACGCAGTATTTT
d_gene: -
v_gene: TRBV15
j_gene: TRBJ2-3
abundance: -

CDR3aa: CASSLGTEAFF
CDR3nt: TGTGCCAGCAGTTTGGGTACTGAAGCTTTCTTT
d_gene: -
v_gene: TRBV12-3/TRBV12-4
j_gene: TRBJ1-1
abundance: many

CDR3aa: CASSGGTSGRALETQYF
CDR3nt: TGCGCCAGCAGCGGCGGCACTAGCGGGAGGGCCTTAGAGACCCAGTACTTC
d_gene: TRBD2
v_gene: TRBV5-1
j_gene: TRBJ2-5
abundance: few

CDR3aa: CSAREMEGLSYNEQFF
CDR3nt: TGCAGTGCTCGAGAGATGGAAGGACTGTCCTACAATGAGCAGTTCTTC
d_gene: -
v_gene: TRBV20-1
j_gene: TRBJ2-1
abundance: -

CDR3aa: CASSPFRAGGELFF
CDR3nt: TGTGCCAGCAGCCCGTTTAGGGCGGGCGGGGAGCTGTTTTTT
d_gene: -
v_gene: TRBV14
j_gene: TRBJ2-2
abundance: -

CDR3aa: CSAPFQGTDTQYF
CDR3nt: TGCAGTGCCCCGTTCCAGGGGACAGATACGCAGTATTTT
d_gene: -
v_gene: TRBV20-1
j_gene: TRBJ2-3
abundance: -

CDR3aa: CSVDSPTGPNTGELFF
CDR3nt: TGCAGCGTTGACTCTCCGACAGGTCCGAACACCGGGGAGCTGTTTTTT
d_gene: -
v_gene: TRBV29-1
j_gene: TRBJ2-2
abundance: many

CDR3aa: CASSWFFTDTQYF
CDR3nt: TGTGCCAGCAGTTGGTTTTTTACAGATACGCAGTATTTT
d_gene: -
v_gene: TRBV28
j_gene: TRBJ2-3
abundance: few

CDR3aa: CASSWNRGLEQYF
CDR3nt: TGTGCCAGCAGTTGGAACAGGGGGCTCGAGCAGTACTTC
d_gene: TRBD1
v_gene: TRBV28
j_gene: TRBJ2-7
abundance: -

CDR3aa: CASSLYRELNEQYF
CDR3nt: TGTGCCAGCAGCCTTTACAGGGAGTTAAACGAGCAGTACTTC
d_gene: -
v_gene: TRBV6-1
j_gene: TRBJ2-7
abundance: -

CDR3aa: CAWSPGQGPLPQHF
CDR3nt: TGTGCCTGGAGCCCGGGACAGGGCCCATTGCCCCAGCATTTT
d_gene: TRBD1
v_gene: TRBV30
j_gene: TRBJ1-5
abundance: few

CDR3aa: CASSLGGSGSDTQYF
CDR3nt: TGTGCCAGCAGCTTAGGTGGTAGCGGGTCAGATACGCAGTATTTT
d_gene: TRBD2
v_gene: TRBV7-2
j_gene: TRBJ2-3
abundance: few

CDR3aa: CSVDGGTDTQYF
CDR3nt: TGCAGCGTTGATGGTGGCACAGATACGCAGTATTTT
d_gene: -
v_gene: TRBV29-1
j_gene: TRBJ2-3
abundance: many

CDR3aa: CASTFGGTDTQYF
CDR3nt: TGTGCCTCTACCTTCGGGGGCACAGATACGCAGTATTTT
d_gene: -
v_gene: TRBV19
j_gene: TRBJ2-3
abundance: -

CDR3aa: CASSQDLRGARTEAFF
CDR3nt: TGTGCCAGCAGCCAAGATCTTCGGGGGGCGCGGACTGAAGCTTTCTTT
d_gene: -
v_gene: TRBV4-2
j_gene: TRBJ1-1
abundance: -

CDR3aa: CASSFAGERETQYF
CDR3nt: TGTGCCAGCAGTTTCGCGGGGGAGCGGGAGACCCAGTACTTC
d_gene: TRBD2
v_gene: TRBV12-3/TRBV12-4
j_gene: TRBJ2-5
abundance: -

CDR3aa: CASSLKPQRPYEQYF
CDR3nt: TGTGCCAGCAGCCTGAAACCCCAGAGACCCTACGAGCAGTACTTC
d_gene: -
v_gene: TRBV3-1
j_gene: TRBJ2-7
abundance: -

CDR3aa: CASSLTTGITGNTIYF
CDR3nt: TGTGCCAGCAGCTTAACCACAGGGATAACTGGAAACACCATATATTTT
d_gene: -
v_gene: TRBV7-8
j_gene: TRBJ1-3
abundance: few

CDR3aa: CASRRTSGGGTDTQYF
CDR3nt: TGTGCCAGCAGGAGGACTAGCGGGGGGGGCACAGATACGCAGTATTTT
d_gene: TRBD2
v_gene: TRBV6-1
j_gene: TRBJ2-3
abundance: -

CDR3aa: CASSLIQGWQETQYF
CDR3nt: TGTGCCAGCAGCTTAATACAGGGATGGCAAGAGACCCAGTACTTC
d_gene: -
v_gene: TRBV7-9
j_gene: TRBJ2-5
abundance: few

CDR3aa: CAISEGLAFYEQYF
CDR3nt: TGTGCCATCAGTGAAGGACTAGCGTTCTACGAGCAGTACTTC
d_gene: TRBD2
v_gene: TRBV10-3
j_gene: TRBJ2-7
abundance: few

CDR3aa: CASSPGHTVDTQYF
CDR3nt: TGCGCCAGCAGCCCGGGTCACACGGTGGATACGCAGTATTTT
d_gene: -
v_gene: TRBV5-1
j_gene: TRBJ2-3
abundance: few

CDR3aa: CASSIGQGPTDTQYF
CDR3nt: TGCGCCAGCAGCATCGGACAGGGCCCCACAGATACGCAGTATTTT
d_gene: TRBD1
v_gene: TRBV5-1
j_gene: TRBJ2-3
abundance: once

CDR3aa: CSARGATSSYEQYF
CDR3nt: TGCAGTGCTAGAGGGGCTACTAGTTCCTACGAGCAGTACTTC
d_gene: -
v_gene: TRBV20-1
j_gene: TRBJ2-7
abundance: few

CDR3aa: CASSLRRSNQPQHF
CDR3nt: TGTGCCAGCAGTTTGAGAAGGAGCAATCAGCCCCAGCATTTT
d_gene: -
v_gene: TRBV12-3/TRBV12-4
j_gene: TRBJ1-5
abundance: many

CDR3aa: CASSLGTSGLETQYF
CDR3nt: TGTGCCAGCAGTTTGGGGACTAGCGGGTTAGAGACCCAGTACTTC
d_gene: TRBD2
v_gene: TRBV12-3/TRBV12-4
j_gene: TRBJ2-5
abundance: many

CDR3aa: CASSYRGQSNTEAFF
CDR3nt: TGTGCCAGCAGTTACCGGGGACAGTCGAACACTGAAGCTTTCTTT
d_gene: TRBD1
v_gene: TRBV6-2/TRBV6-3
j_gene: TRBJ1-1
abundance: few

CDR3aa: CSARTPPTDTQYF
CDR3nt: TGCAGTGCTAGGACTCCCCCCACAGATACGCAGTATTTT
d_gene: -
v_gene: TRBV20-1
j_gene: TRBJ2-3
abundance: -

CDR3aa: CATSRDRASGMVGDETQYF
CDR3nt: TGTGCCACCAGCAGAGATCGGGCTAGCGGGATGGTGGGGGACGAGACCCAGTACTTC
d_gene: TRBD2
v_gene: TRBV15
j_gene: TRBJ2-5
abundance: -